What follows describes a single T cell receptor beta chain. Germline CDR1 and CDR2: SQVTM and ANQGSEA. The V segment lost 5 bases and the J segment 3 bases; nucleotides outside the gene matches: 6. CDR3 length: 13 residues. The sample is drawn from a study of OX40 agonist ivuxolimab in advanced cancers. For the study at large: Patients were dosed intravenously with ivuxolimab at 0.01 to 10 mg/kg every 2 weeks. 30% to 40% of patients had received prior checkpoint inhibitor therapy.

This table comes from immunoSEQ multiplex PCR, and its TCRdb copy is limited to in-frame clones, with some not included. The data contain roughly 65,000 clones, just over 90% of them singletons. The chain uses TRBV29-1 and TRBJ2-7; 8 nucleotides agree with TRBD1. The sequence derives from an adult with an advanced solid tumor such as melanoma, head and neck, liver or kidney cancer. The source material was CD4+ or CD8+ T cells sorted from blood, sampled in a trial of the OX40 agonist ivuxolimab. CDR3 in DNA: TGCAGCGTTAGGGGACAGGAGATCTACGAGCAGTACTTC. Residues: CSVRGQEIYEQYF.